This T cell receptor beta chain was captured by sequencing in a study of blood T cell repertoires in COVID-19. The overall study: The United States, Italy and Spain were the sources of the acute and convalescent COVID-19 samples. T cells, B-cell-depleted T cells, or PBMCs supplied cDNA or gDNA.

Only in-frame clones appear in the TCRdb table, and some are missing; sequencing was by immunoSEQ multiplex PCR. The sample lists a few hundred thousand clones, 80% to 90% occurring once. Enrolment of Seattle patients took place during active infection, and they were followed longitudinally. The TCR comes from a young woman with COVID-19, enrolled during active disease. Sample: peripheral blood.

DNA of the CDR3: TGCAGCGTTGAAGGGACACTGAACACTGAAGCTTTCTTT. Translating gives CSVEGTLNTEAFF. This chain connects TRBV29-1 to TRBJ1-1; possible D gene TRBD1, 5 bases. The germline V gene encodes CDR1 SQVTM and CDR2 ANQGSEA. The V end was cut by 1 base, the J end by 0 bases, with 6 bases between. CDR3 length: 13 amino acids.